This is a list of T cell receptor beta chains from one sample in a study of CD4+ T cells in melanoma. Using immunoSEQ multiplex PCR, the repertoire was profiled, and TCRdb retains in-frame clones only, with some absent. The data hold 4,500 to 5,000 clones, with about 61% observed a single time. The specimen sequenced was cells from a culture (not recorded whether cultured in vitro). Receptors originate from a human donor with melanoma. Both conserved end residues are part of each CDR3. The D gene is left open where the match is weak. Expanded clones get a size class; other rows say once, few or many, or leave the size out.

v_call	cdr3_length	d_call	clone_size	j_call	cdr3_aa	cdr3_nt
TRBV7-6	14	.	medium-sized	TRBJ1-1	CASSLGTLGTEAFF	TGTGCCAGCAGCTTAGGGACTCTTGGAACTGAAGCTTTCTTT
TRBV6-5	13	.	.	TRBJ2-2	CASREANTGELFF	TGTGCCAGCAGAGAGGCGAACACCGGGGAGCTGTTTTTT
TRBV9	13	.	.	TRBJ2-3	CASSVDSTDTQYF	TGTGCCAGCAGCGTAGATAGCACAGATACGCAGTATTTT
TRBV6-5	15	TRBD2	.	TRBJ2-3	CASSYGGLGVYTQYF	TGTGCCAGCAGCTACGGGGGACTAGGAGTGTATACGCAGTATTTT
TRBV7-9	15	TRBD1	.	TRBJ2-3	CASSERTGWADTQYF	TGTGCCAGCAGCGAACGGACAGGGTGGGCAGATACGCAGTATTTT
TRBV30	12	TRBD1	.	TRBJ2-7	CAWTGQGYEQYF	TGTGCCTGGACTGGACAGGGCTACGAGCAGTACTTC
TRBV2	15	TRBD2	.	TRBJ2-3	CASRAQRGMGDTQYF	TGTGCCAGCAGGGCCCAGCGGGGGATGGGAGATACGCAGTATTTT
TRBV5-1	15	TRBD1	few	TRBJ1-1	CASSMSGGSGTEAFF	TGCGCCAGCAGCATGTCAGGGGGATCGGGGACTGAAGCTTTCTTT
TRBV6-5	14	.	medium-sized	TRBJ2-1	CASSYSTVSNEQFF	TGTGCCAGCAGTTACTCGACTGTCTCTAATGAGCAGTTCTTC
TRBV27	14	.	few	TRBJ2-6	CASNAGAGANVLTF	TGTGCCAGCAATGCAGGGGCTGGGGCCAACGTCCTGACTTTC
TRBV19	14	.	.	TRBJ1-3	CASRDDSSGNTIYF	TGTGCCAGTAGGGACGACAGCTCTGGAAACACCATATATTTT
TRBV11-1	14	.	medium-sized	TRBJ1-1	CASSLSGAYTEAFF	TGTGCCAGCAGCTTATCGGGGGCGTACACTGAAGCTTTCTTT
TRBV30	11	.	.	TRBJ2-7	CAWTREYEQYF	TGTGCCTGGACCAGGGAATACGAGCAGTACTTC
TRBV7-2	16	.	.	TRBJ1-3	CASSSQEPLSGNTIYF	TGTGCCAGCAGCTCACAGGAACCCCTCTCTGGAAACACCATATATTTT
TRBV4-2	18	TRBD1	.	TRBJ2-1	CASSPPYSGTGGLNEQFF	TGTGCCAGCAGTCCCCCTTATTCCGGGACAGGGGGCCTAAATGAGCAGTTCTTC
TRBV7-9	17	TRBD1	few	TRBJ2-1	CASSPWTGDYSYNEQFF	TGTGCCAGCAGCCCCTGGACAGGGGATTACTCCTACAATGAGCAGTTCTTC
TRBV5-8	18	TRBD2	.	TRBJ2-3	CASSLEPSGGTRTDTQYF	TGTGCCAGCAGCTTGGAGCCTAGCGGGGGAACCCGCACAGATACGCAGTATTTT
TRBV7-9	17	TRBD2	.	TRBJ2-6	CASSLSGANSGANVLTF	TGTGCCAGCTCCCTAAGCGGGGCGAACTCTGGGGCCAACGTCCTGACTTTC
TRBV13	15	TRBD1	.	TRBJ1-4	CASSSTRDRIEKLFF	TGTGCCAGCAGCTCAACCCGGGACAGGATTGAAAAACTGTTTTTT
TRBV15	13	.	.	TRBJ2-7	CATSAGVKGEQYF	TGTGCCACCTCAGCAGGGGTCAAGGGGGAGCAGTACTTC
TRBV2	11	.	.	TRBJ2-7	CASSGGYEQYF	TGTGCCAGCAGTGGGGGGTACGAGCAGTACTTC
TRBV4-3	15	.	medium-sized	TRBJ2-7	CASSQDSSLSYEQYF	TGCGCCAGCAGCCAAGACAGTTCCCTCTCCTACGAGCAGTACTTC
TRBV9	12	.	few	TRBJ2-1	CASSVGYNEQFF	TGTGCCAGCAGCGTAGGTTACAATGAGCAGTTCTTC
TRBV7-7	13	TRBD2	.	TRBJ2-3	CASSLAGSDTQYF	TGTGCTAGCAGCTTAGCGGGTTCAGATACGCAGTATTTT
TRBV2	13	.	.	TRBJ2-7	CASSEAAHYEQYF	TGTGCCAGCAGTGAGGCAGCGCACTACGAGCAGTACTTC
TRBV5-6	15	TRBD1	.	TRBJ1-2	CASSGRDRMIYGYTF	TGTGCCAGCAGCGGACGGGACAGAATGATATATGGCTACACCTTC
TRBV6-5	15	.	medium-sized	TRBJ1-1	CASSYSPRSNTEAFF	TGTGCCAGCAGTTACTCCCCACGGTCGAACACTGAAGCTTTCTTT
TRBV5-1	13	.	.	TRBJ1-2	CASSLTEGDGYTF	TGCGCCAGCAGCTTGACCGAGGGGGATGGCTACACCTTC
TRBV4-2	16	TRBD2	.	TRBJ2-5	CASSQGAGGGGETQYF	TGTGCCAGCAGCCAAGGGGCCGGGGGGGGCGGAGAGACCCAGTACTTC
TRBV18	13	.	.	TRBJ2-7	CASSPFSQGEQYF	TGTGCCAGCTCACCATTTTCGCAGGGCGAGCAGTACTTC
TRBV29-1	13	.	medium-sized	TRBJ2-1	CSVEDPLYNEQFF	TGCAGCGTTGAAGATCCTTTATACAATGAGCAGTTCTTC
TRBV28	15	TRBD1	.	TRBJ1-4	CASSLGTAFQEKLFF	TGTGCCAGCAGTCTCGGGACAGCTTTCCAGGAAAAACTGTTTTTT
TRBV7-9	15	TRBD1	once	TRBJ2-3	CASSPGQYSTDTQYF	TGTGCCAGCAGCCCGGGACAGTATAGCACAGATACGCAGTATTTT
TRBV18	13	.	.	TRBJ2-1	CASSPDNYNEQFF	TGTGCCAGCTCACCCGACAATTACAATGAGCAGTTCTTC
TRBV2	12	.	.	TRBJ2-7	CASTDSYYEQYF	TGTGCCAGCACTGACAGCTACTACGAGCAGTACTTC
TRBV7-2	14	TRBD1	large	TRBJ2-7	CASSSYRGSYEQYF	TGTGCCAGCAGCTCCTACAGGGGTTCTTACGAGCAGTACTTC
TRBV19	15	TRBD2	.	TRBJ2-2	CASSIYGGDTGELFF	TGTGCCAGTAGTATTTATGGGGGGGACACCGGGGAGCTGTTTTTT
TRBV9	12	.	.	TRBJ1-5	CASGRGNQPQHF	TGTGCCAGCGGGCGTGGCAATCAGCCCCAGCATTTT
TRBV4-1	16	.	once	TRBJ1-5	CASSPERGGGNQPQHF	TGCGCCAGCAGCCCTGAGCGGGGCGGGGGCAATCAGCCCCAGCATTTT
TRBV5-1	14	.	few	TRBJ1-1	CASSWQGTNTEAFF	TGCGCCAGCAGTTGGCAGGGGACGAACACTGAAGCTTTCTTT
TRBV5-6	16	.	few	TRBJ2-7	CASSLRPTAYSYEQYF	TGTGCCAGCAGCCTCCGCCCTACAGCTTACTCCTACGAGCAGTACTTC
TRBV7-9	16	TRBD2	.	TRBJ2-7	CASSPAPAGPEDEQYF	TGTGCCAGCAGCCCAGCCCCAGCGGGGCCCGAAGACGAGCAGTACTTC
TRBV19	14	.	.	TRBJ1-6	CASSRSSYNSPLHF	TGTGCCAGCTCCAGGAGCTCCTATAATTCACCCCTCCACTTT
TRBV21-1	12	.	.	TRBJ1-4	CASKVHNEKLFF	TGTGCCAGCAAGGTGCATAATGAAAAACTGTTTTTT
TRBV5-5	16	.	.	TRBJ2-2	CASSLFPLDNTGELFF	TGTGCCAGCAGCTTGTTTCCCCTGGACAACACCGGGGAGCTGTTTTTT
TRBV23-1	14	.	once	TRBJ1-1	CASSRPGLNTEAFF	TGCGCCAGCAGTCGTCCAGGGCTGAACACTGAAGCTTTCTTT
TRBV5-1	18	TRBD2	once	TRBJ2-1	CASSPRPASGSSYNEQFF	TGCGCCAGCAGCCCCCGCCCCGCTAGCGGGAGCTCCTACAATGAGCAGTTCTTC
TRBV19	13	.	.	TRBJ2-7	CASKEGARNEQYF	TGTGCCAGTAAGGAGGGGGCGCGGAACGAGCAGTACTTC
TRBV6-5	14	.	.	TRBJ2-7	CASSYTVGTGEQYF	TGTGCCAGCAGTTACACGGTGGGAACGGGCGAGCAGTACTTC
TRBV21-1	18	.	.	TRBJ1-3	CASSKDRSRHCSGNTIYF	TGTGCCAGCAGCAAAGACCGGTCCAGGCATTGCTCTGGAAACACCATATATTTT
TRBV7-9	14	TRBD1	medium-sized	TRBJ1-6	CASSATGRNSPLHF	TGTGCCAGCAGCGCGACAGGGCGAAATTCACCCCTCCACTTT
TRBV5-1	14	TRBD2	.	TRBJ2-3	CASSFGLGTDTQYF	TGCGCCAGCAGCTTCGGACTAGGTACAGATACGCAGTATTTT
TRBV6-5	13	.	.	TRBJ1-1	CASRQQVNTEAFF	TGTGCCAGCAGACAACAGGTGAACACTGAAGCTTTCTTT
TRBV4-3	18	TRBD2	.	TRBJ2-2	CASSQEAVGGGRGGELFF	TGCGCCAGCAGCCAAGAGGCCGTCGGCGGGGGGCGGGGCGGGGAGCTGTTTTTT
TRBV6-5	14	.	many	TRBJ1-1	CASSLNPGTAEAFF	TGTGCCAGCAGTCTTAACCCAGGGACCGCTGAAGCTTTCTTT